This T cell receptor (beta chain) comes out of a study of blood T cell repertoires in COVID-19. Study-wide background: Acute and convalescent COVID-19 samples came from the United States, Italy and Spain. From T cells, B-cell-depleted T cells, or PBMCs came the material, which was cDNA or gDNA.

The CDR3 has 19 residues. CDR1 is ENHRY, CDR2 SYGVKD, per germline. Trimming took 3 bases from V and 2 from J; bases not matched to a gene: 13. In the original processing: By means of reference gene primer amplification, nucleated cell counts were estimated. Sequencing used immunoSEQ multiplex PCR; TCRdb keeps in-frame clones, though not all of them. For V, J and clone size, that table is used; D and trimming come from the DNA. The sample includes 86,000 or so clones, roughly 78% seen only once; the top ten take 1.2%. The V gene is TRBV10-3, the J gene TRBJ2-5; 12 bases are a match to TRBD2. This clonotype originated in a woman older than 75 with acute or convalescent COVID-19. The sequencing sample was made of peripheral blood. CDR3 residues: CAISDPPGLAGGKQETQYF. CDR3 DNA sequence: TGTGCCATCAGTGACCCCCCCGGGCTAGCGGGGGGGAAACAAGAGACCCAGTACTTC.